The T cell receptor beta chain described here comes from a study of graft-versus-host responses after intestinal transplantation. Whole-study context: Recipients uniformly received anti-thymocyte globulin induction, followed by tacrolimus and steroids for 2 to 4 years.

Germline CDR1 reads LGHNA; CDR2 reads YNFKEQ. V lost 3 bases and J lost 2, with 17 bases in between. CDR3 length: 16 amino acids. In regard to this clone: The target antigen is unknown.

Study conclusions and caveats: Researchers found GvH clones in recipient marrow, and some showed up first in ileum or blood. High graft-versus-host to host-versus-graft clonal ratios were found in allografts of patients who had graft-donor T cell macrochimerism.

The repertoire was sequenced with immunoSEQ multiplex PCR; TCRdb's copy has only in-frame clones and lacks some. The sample has around 93,000 clones, over 80% seen once. The TCR originated in a human donor who received an intestinal transplant. The material sequenced was unstimulated CD8+ T cells sorted from spleen or lymph node cells, taken before intestinal transplant. The gene calls are TRBV4-2 and TRBJ2-7, with D perhaps matching TRBD2 (6 bases). CDR3 sequence: CASSQRTGTDTYEQYF. CDR3 sequence (DNA): TGTGCCAGCAGCCAGAGAACCGGGACTGACACCTACGAGCAGTACTTC.